Each of the 23 T cell receptor beta chains below was sequenced from the same sample in a study of control samples from healthy donors and cancer patients. TCRdb keeps only in-frame clones here, not all; method: immunoSEQ multiplex PCR. The profile shows tens of thousands of clones, roughly 91% of them singletons. The specimen sequenced was blood. The receptor source for this set is a man aged 30 to 39 in good health.

This clone was seen a handful of times. J is TRBJ2-5 and V is TRBV2; D perhaps matches TRBD2 (7 bases). Per germline, CDR1 SNHLY and CDR2 FYNNEI. The CDR3 extends over 13 amino acids. V was shortened by 8 bases and J by 4 bases, with 14 bases between the two germline ends. CDR3 sequence (DNA): TGTGCCAGCGACGGGGGGCTGGGAGAGACCCAGTACTTC. Protein sequence: CASDGGLGETQYF.

The chain carries TRBV19 and TRBJ2-7; D gene ambiguous. The CDR3 sequence is 12 residues long. Germline V lookup: CDR1 LNHDA, CDR2 SQIVND (reference sequence). Trimming pared 5 bases from V and 7 bases from J, leaving 12 bases between. Here the CDR3 reads CASSPRFGEQYF. The CDR3 coding sequence is TGTGCCAGTAGTCCAAGGTTCGGGGAGCAGTACTTC.

The chain links TRBV5-1 to TRBJ2-6; no clear D gene. The germline gives CDR1 SGHRS, CDR2 YFSETQ. This CDR3 comprises 16 residues. Trimming left V 2 bases short and J 3 bases short, with 12 bases between. CDR3 bases: TGCGCCAGCAGCTTTTCCACAAGGGTTGGGGCCAACGTCCTGACTTTC. Translated: CASSFSTRVGANVLTF.

J is TRBJ1-5 and V is TRBV7-9, with TRBD1 matching over 7 bases. J lost 0 bases, V lost 1 base, and 3 bases had no gene match. The CDR3 spans 16 residues. Germline CDR1 and CDR2: SEHNR and FQNEAQ (reference sequence). The CDR3 DNA sequence: TGTGCCAGCAGCTTAGTGGGGACAGATAGCAATCAGCCCCAGCATTTT. Residues: CASSLVGTDSNQPQHF. Looking up the rest from reference TRBV7-9 and TRBJ1-5 gives the full variable domain: DTGVSQNPRHKITKRGQNVTFRCDPISEHNRLYWYRQTLGQGPEFLTYFQNEAQLEKSRLLSDRFSAERPKGSFSTLEIQRTEQGDSAMYLCASSLVGTDSNQPQHFGDGTRLSIL.

The chain uses TRBV5-1 and TRBJ2-5; 7 bases line up with TRBD1. Trimming cost V 3 bases and J 6 bases; bases outside gene matches: 8. The CDR3 length is 14 residues. In germline, CDR1 is SGHRS, CDR2 YFSETQ. DNA for the CDR3: TGCGCCAGCAGCTCAACGACAGGGATGAAGACCCAGTACTTC. This gives the protein CASSSTTGMKTQYF.

CDR3 in DNA: TGTGCCAGCGGAGGGAGGGGGCAGGCCTACGAGCAGTACTTC. Translation gives CASGGRGQAYEQYF. The V and J genes are TRBV9 and TRBJ2-7; the D call may be TRBD1 or TRBD2 (7 bases each). The CDR3 is made up of 14 amino acids. Germline assignment: CDR1 SGDLS and CDR2 YYNGEE. V lost 7 bases and J lost 2, with 16 bases in between.

The chain uses TRBV3-1 (or the pseudogene TRBV3-2) and TRBJ2-3; 8 bases fit TRBD2. The germline CDR1 and CDR2 sequences are LGHDT and YNNKEL (reference sequence). V lost 6 bases to trimming and J lost 1 base; unmatched junction nucleotides: 9. CDR3 length: 16 amino acids. The CDR3 sequence: CASSRLSGVGTDTQYF. CDR3 nucleotides: TGTGCCAGCAGTCGTCTTAGCGGGGTTGGCACAGATACGCAGTATTTT.

This clone was recorded a few times. CDR3 DNA sequence: TGTGCCTGGAGTAACACGGATACAGATACGCAGTATTTT. It codes for CAWSNTDTDTQYF. The chain uses TRBV30 and TRBJ2-3; D not resolved. Trimming removed 2 bases from V and 3 bases from J, with 9 bases in between. This CDR3 region has 13 residues. Germline V gene data show CDR1 as GTSNPN and CDR2 as SVGIG (reference sequence).

The gene calls are TRBV24-1 and TRBJ2-3; possibly TRBD1 for D (6 bases). Between the trimmed V and J ends, which lost 4 bases and 2 bases, there was a span of 18 bases. Looked up from germline, CDR1 is KGHDR and CDR2 is SFDVKD. CDR3 size: 17 residues. CDR3 in amino acids: CATSDPPAGQITDTQYF. The DNA of the CDR3 is TGTGCCACCAGTGACCCCCCGGCCGGACAGATCACAGATACGCAGTATTTT.

This clone has just a few counts. This chain joins TRBV3-1 (or the pseudogene TRBV3-2) and TRBJ1-1; maybe TRBD1 (6 bases). The CDR3 spans 16 residues. With 4 bases removed from V and 1 base from J, the gap between germline ends came to 16 bases. The germline CDR1 and CDR2 sequences are LGHDT and YNNKEL (reference sequence). The DNA of the CDR3 is TGTGCCAGCAGCCCCCCGGCCAGGGGAGGGAACACTGAAGCTTTCTTT. Its translation is CASSPPARGGNTEAFF.

The chain links TRBV6-6 to TRBJ2-7; TRBD1 is a possible D gene (5 bases). The germline gives CDR1 MNHNY, CDR2 SVGAGI (reference sequence). This CDR3 is 16 amino acids long. V was pared by 6 bases and J by 3 bases, with 21 bases between. The CDR3, as DNA: TGTGCCAGCAGGGGGCCCCTCGTCATTTATGGCTACGAGCAGTACTTC. Protein product: CASRGPLVIYGYEQYF.

The chain has TRBV20-1 and TRBJ2-7; 8 positions match TRBD2. Germline lookup yields CDR1 DFQATT and CDR2 SNEGSKA (reference sequence). V was clipped by 3 bases and J by 0 bases; unmatched bases: 16. The CDR3 extends over 18 amino acids. CDR3 sequence (DNA): TGCAGTGCTAGTCGGATGGGGTTGACGGGAGGGGGCTCCTACGAGCAGTACTTC. Its protein is CSASRMGLTGGGSYEQYF.

The rearrangement links TRBV7-3 to TRBJ2-2, with D possibly being TRBD1 or TRBD2 (6 bases each). The CDR3 has 16 residues. Germline V CDR1 and CDR2: SGHTA, FQGTGA. Trimming pared 2 bases from V and 0 bases from J, leaving 10 bases between. CDR3 nucleotide sequence: TGTGCCAGCAGCTTAGCCGGGGGCCCGAACACCGGGGAGCTGTTTTTT. Amino acids: CASSLAGGPNTGELFF.

This clone was picked up a small number of times. This chain links TRBV7-3 with TRBJ1-1; D is perhaps TRBD1 (6 bases). Germline CDR1 reads SGHTA; CDR2 reads FQGTGA. The CDR3 runs 15 residues. V lost 8 bases and J 1 base, leaving 17 bases between the germline ends. This chain's CDR3 is CASSIGRGRNTEAFF. DNA for the CDR3: TGTGCCAGCTCCATTGGCAGGGGTAGGAACACTGAAGCTTTCTTT.

The chain couples TRBV6-4 to TRBJ2-1; D uncertain. The germline CDR1 and CDR2 sequences are MRHNA and SNTAGT. The V end lost 6 bases, the J end lost 3 bases, and 15 bases lay between the germline ends. The CDR3 runs 15 residues. CDR3 sequence: CASSLTEAYYNEQFF. The CDR3 coding sequence is TGTGCCAGCAGCTTAACAGAAGCTTACTACAATGAGCAGTTCTTC.

CDR3 region: CASSARALGAYEQYF. The CDR3 region has the DNA TGTGCCAGCAGCGCCCGGGCGCTAGGGGCCTACGAGCAGTACTTC. The chain carries TRBV7-2 and TRBJ2-7, with D possibly matching TRBD1 (5 bases). Germline assignment: CDR1 SGHTA and CDR2 FQGNSA. Trimming pared 5 bases from V and 2 bases from J, leaving 16 bases between. This CDR3 is built from 15 residues.

The chain couples TRBV19 to TRBJ2-7; a possible D gene is TRBD2 (6 bases). The CDR3 length is 12 residues. The germline V gene encodes CDR1 LNHDA and CDR2 SQIVND (reference sequence). V lost 5 bases, J lost 5 bases, and 10 bases lay in between. As DNA, the CDR3 is TGTGCCAGTAGTCCCAGGGAGGACGAGCAGTACTTC. Translated: CASSPREDEQYF.

The V and J genes are TRBV5-1 and TRBJ2-7; D gene uncertain. The germline CDR1 and CDR2 sequences are SGHRS and YFSETQ. The CDR3 loop spans 14 amino acids. The V end was cut by 0 bases, the J end by 2 bases, with 9 bases between. The CDR3 DNA reads as TGCGCCAGCAGCTTGGCTCTAGAACCCTACGAGCAGTACTTC. This gives the protein CASSLALEPYEQYF.

This chain joins TRBV28 and TRBJ1-2; 8 bases match TRBD1. The length of the CDR3 is 15 residues. The ends lost 4 bases at V and 5 bases at J; junction bases unmatched: 9. Germline V gene sequence: CDR1 MDHEN, CDR2 SYDVKM. The CDR3: CASSSPGDRGYGYTF. In DNA form, the CDR3 reads TGTGCCAGCAGTTCACCCGGTGACAGGGGTTATGGCTACACCTTC.

This chain joins TRBV7-9 and TRBJ2-7; maybe TRBD1 (6 bases). The CDR3 loop spans 15 amino acids. Per germline, CDR1 SEHNR and CDR2 FQNEAQ (reference sequence). Trimming took off 5 bases at V and 2 bases at J, with 16 bases between the two ends. The CDR3 sequence: CASSPRQATTYEQYF. CDR3 nucleotides: TGTGCCAGCAGCCCCCGACAGGCCACTACCTACGAGCAGTACTTC.

The rearrangement joins TRBV30 to TRBJ1-1, with TRBD1 as a possible D gene (5 bases). The V end was cut by 5 bases, the J end by 7 bases, with 17 bases between. The CDR3 consists of 13 residues. Germline assignment: CDR1 GTSNPN and CDR2 SVGIG (reference sequence). The CDR3: CAWEGWSQVEAFF. The CDR3 region has the DNA TGTGCCTGGGAGGGGTGGTCACAGGTTGAAGCTTTCTTT.

This sequence joins TRBV6-5 and TRBJ2-3, with TRBD2 as a possible D gene (7 bases). Trimming left V 8 bases short and J 2 bases short, with 14 bases between. Germline V CDR1 and CDR2: MNHEY, SVGAGI. The CDR3 consists of 14 residues. The CDR3 sequence: CASGGGLPTDTQYF. In nucleotides, the CDR3 is TGTGCCAGCGGCGGGGGCCTTCCCACAGATACGCAGTATTTT.

The V gene is TRBV5-1, the J gene TRBJ2-2, with TRBD1 as a possible D gene (6 bases). The germline V gene encodes CDR1 SGHRS and CDR2 YFSETQ. The CDR3 runs to 14 residues. V was pared by 2 bases and J by 4 bases, with 9 bases between. CDR3 bases: TGCGCCAGCAGCTTCCCAGGGGCCACCGGGGAGCTGTTTTTT. It yields the protein CASSFPGATGELFF.